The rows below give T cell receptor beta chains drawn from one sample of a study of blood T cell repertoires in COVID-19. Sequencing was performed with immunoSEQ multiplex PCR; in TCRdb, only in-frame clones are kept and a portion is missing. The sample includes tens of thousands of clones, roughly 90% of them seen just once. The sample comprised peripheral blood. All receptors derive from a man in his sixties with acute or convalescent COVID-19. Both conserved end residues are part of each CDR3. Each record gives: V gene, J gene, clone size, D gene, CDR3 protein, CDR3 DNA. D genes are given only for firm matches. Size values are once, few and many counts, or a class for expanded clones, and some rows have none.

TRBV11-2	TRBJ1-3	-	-	CASSLGLISGNTIYF	TGTGCCAGCAGCCTGGGACTTATCTCTGGAAACACCATATATTTT
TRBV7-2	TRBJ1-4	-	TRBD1	CASSLDRGREKLFF	TGTGCCAGCAGCCTGGACAGGGGGCGCGAAAAACTGTTTTTT
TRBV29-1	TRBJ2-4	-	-	CSVEDLPGAKNIQYF	TGCAGCGTTGAAGATCTGCCAGGGGCCAAAAACATTCAGTACTTC
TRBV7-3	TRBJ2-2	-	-	CASSLYVGGNTGELFF	TGTGCCAGCAGCTTATACGTCGGCGGGAACACCGGGGAGCTGTTTTTT
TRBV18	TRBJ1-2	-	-	CASSPGGEFTF	TGTGCCAGCTCACCAGGCGGGGAATTCACCTTC
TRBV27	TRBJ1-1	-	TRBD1	CASSPGTAYEAFF	TGTGCCAGCAGTCCGGGGACAGCTTACGAAGCTTTCTTT
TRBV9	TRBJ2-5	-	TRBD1	CASSVEDRGQETQYF	TGTGCCAGCAGCGTAGAGGACAGGGGCCAAGAGACCCAGTACTTC
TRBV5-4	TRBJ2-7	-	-	CASSWGGSSSYEQYF	TGTGCCAGCAGCTGGGGGGGCAGTAGCTCCTACGAGCAGTACTTC
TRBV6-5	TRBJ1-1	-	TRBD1	CASRRDRGREVAFF	TGTGCCAGCAGGAGAGACAGGGGAAGGGAAGTAGCTTTCTTT
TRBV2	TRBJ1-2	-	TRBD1	CASLKGPDRVYGYTF	TGTGCCAGCTTGAAAGGGCCGGACAGGGTCTATGGCTACACCTTC
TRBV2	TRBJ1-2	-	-	CASSEASARGLYGYTF	TGTGCCAGCAGTGAAGCAAGTGCTAGGGGTCTCTATGGCTACACCTTC
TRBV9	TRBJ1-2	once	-	CASSVGRGYGYTF	TGTGCCAGCAGCGTAGGTAGGGGCTATGGCTACACCTTC
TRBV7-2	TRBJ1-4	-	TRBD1	CASSFGTALSF	TGTGCCAGCAGCTTCGGGACAGCTCTCTCCTTT
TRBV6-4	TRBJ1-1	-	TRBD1	CASSISTGSNTEAFF	TGTGCCAGCAGTATTTCGACAGGGTCCAACACTGAAGCTTTCTTT
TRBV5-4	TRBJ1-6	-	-	CASSPREGTNSPLHF	TGTGCCAGCAGCCCTCGGGAGGGGACAAACTCACCCCTCCACTTT
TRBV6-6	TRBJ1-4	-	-	CASSRTVNEKLFF	TGTGCCAGCAGCCGGACAGTTAATGAAAAACTGTTTTTT
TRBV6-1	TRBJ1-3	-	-	CASSEDTGPGNTIYF	TGTGCCAGCAGTGAAGATACAGGGCCTGGAAACACCATATATTTT
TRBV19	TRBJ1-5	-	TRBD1	CASSPDRGLDQPQHF	TGTGCCAGTAGTCCCGACAGGGGGCTTGATCAGCCCCAGCATTTT
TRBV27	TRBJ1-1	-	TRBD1	CASSLDRGRTEAFF	TGTGCCAGCAGTTTAGACAGGGGGCGGACTGAAGCTTTCTTT
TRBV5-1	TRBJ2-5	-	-	CASAQGEETQYF	TGCGCCAGCGCACAGGGCGAAGAGACCCAGTACTTC
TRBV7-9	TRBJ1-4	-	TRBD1	CASSSDRVNEKLFF	TGTGCCAGCAGCTCAGACAGGGTTAATGAAAAACTGTTTTTT
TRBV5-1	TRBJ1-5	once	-	CASSHSTGTRPQPQHF	TGCGCCAGCAGTCACTCCACCGGGACAAGGCCCCAGCCCCAGCATTTT
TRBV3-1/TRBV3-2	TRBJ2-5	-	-	CASSRQQETQYF	TGTGCCAGCAGCCGGCAGCAAGAGACCCAGTACTTC
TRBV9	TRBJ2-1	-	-	CASSFQDTYNEQFF	TGTGCCAGCAGCTTCCAGGACACCTACAATGAGCAGTTCTTC
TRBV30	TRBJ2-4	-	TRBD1	CAWGTGILNIQYF	TGTGCCTGGGGGACAGGGATTTTAAACATTCAGTACTTC
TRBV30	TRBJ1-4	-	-	CAFNQGSGHEKLFF	TGTGCCTTTAACCAGGGATCCGGGCATGAAAAACTGTTTTTT
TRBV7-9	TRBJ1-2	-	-	CASSRTDNYGYTF	TGTGCCAGCAGCCGGACAGATAACTATGGCTACACCTTC
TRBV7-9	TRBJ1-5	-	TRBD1	CASSSQTGVKGQPQHF	TGTGCCAGCAGCTCACAGACAGGGGTTAAGGGTCAGCCCCAGCATTTT
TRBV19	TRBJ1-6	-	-	CASSMVQDSPLHF	TGTGCCAGTAGTATGGTCCAGGATTCACCCCTCCACTTT
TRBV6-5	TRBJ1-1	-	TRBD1	CASRDRAEAFF	TGTGCCAGCCGGGACAGGGCTGAAGCTTTCTTT
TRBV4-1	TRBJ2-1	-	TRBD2	CASSQDPGLATFNEQFF	TGCGCCAGCAGCCAAGATCCCGGACTAGCAACCTTCAATGAGCAGTTCTTC
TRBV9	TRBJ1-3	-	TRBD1	CASSGRDSSGNTIYF	TGTGCCAGCAGCGGAAGGGACAGCTCTGGAAACACCATATATTTT
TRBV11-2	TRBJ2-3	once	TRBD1	CASSGTGNKLTDTQYF	TGTGCCAGCAGCGGGACAGGGAACAAACTCACAGATACGCAGTATTTT
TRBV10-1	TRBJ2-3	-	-	CASSGRLGSSTDTQYF	TGCGCCAGCAGCGGCCGGCTAGGAAGTAGCACAGATACGCAGTATTTT
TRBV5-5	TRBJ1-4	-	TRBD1	CASSLQGAGVRTNEKLFF	TGTGCCAGCAGCTTGCAGGGGGCTGGGGTGAGGACTAATGAAAAACTGTTTTTT
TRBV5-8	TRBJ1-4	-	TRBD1	CASSGKTGRAEKLFF	TGTGCCAGCAGCGGGAAGACAGGGCGAGCTGAAAAACTGTTTTTT
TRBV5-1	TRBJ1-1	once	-	CASSAAGAQMNTEAFF	TGCGCCAGCAGCGCCGCAGGGGCGCAAATGAACACTGAAGCTTTCTTT
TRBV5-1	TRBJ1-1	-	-	CASSTAAVNTEAFF	TGCGCCAGCAGTACCGCGGCAGTGAACACTGAAGCTTTCTTT
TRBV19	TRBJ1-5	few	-	CASNEGGRAPQHF	TGTGCCAGTAACGAAGGGGGGAGGGCGCCCCAGCATTTT
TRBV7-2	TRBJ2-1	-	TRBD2	CASSSQEPGLAGSQDEQFF	TGTGCCAGCAGCTCGCAGGAACCCGGACTAGCGGGGAGCCAGGATGAGCAGTTCTTC
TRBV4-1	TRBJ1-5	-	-	CASSRVGGSNQPQHF	TGCGCCAGCAGCCGGGTAGGGGGAAGCAATCAGCCCCAGCATTTT
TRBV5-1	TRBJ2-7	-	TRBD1	CASSLATGGFYEQYF	TGCGCCAGCAGCTTGGCGACAGGGGGCTTTTACGAGCAGTACTTC
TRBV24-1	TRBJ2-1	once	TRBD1	CATSDYWTGTLHNEQFF	TGTGCCACCAGTGACTATTGGACAGGGACCCTCCACAATGAGCAGTTCTTC
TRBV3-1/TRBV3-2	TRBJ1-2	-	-	CASNTGNYGYTF	TGTGCCAGCAACACAGGGAACTATGGCTACACCTTC
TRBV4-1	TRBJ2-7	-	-	CASSQLTGFNSYEQYF	TGCGCCAGCAGCCAATTGACAGGATTCAACTCCTACGAGCAGTACTTC
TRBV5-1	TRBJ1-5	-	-	CASSLEGYSNQPQHF	TGCGCCAGCAGCTTGGAGGGGTATAGCAATCAGCCCCAGCATTTT
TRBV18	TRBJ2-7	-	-	CASSPRGSSYEQYF	TGTGCCAGCTCACCACGTGGCAGCTCCTACGAGCAGTACTTC
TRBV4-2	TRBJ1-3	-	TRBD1	CASSQTGGNTIYF	TGTGCCAGCAGCCAAACAGGGGGCAACACCATATATTTT
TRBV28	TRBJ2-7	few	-	CASSSNRETTYEQYF	TGTGCCAGCAGTTCCAACAGGGAAACAACCTACGAGCAGTACTTC
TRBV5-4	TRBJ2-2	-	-	CASSLVPANTGELFF	TGTGCCAGCAGCTTGGTTCCGGCGAACACCGGGGAGCTGTTTTTT
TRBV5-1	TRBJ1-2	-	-	CASSLGQNYGYTF	TGCGCCAGCAGCTTGGGCCAGAACTATGGCTACACCTTC
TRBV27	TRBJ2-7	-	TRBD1	CASSLRGRGYEQYF	TGTGCCAGCAGTTTAAGAGGCAGGGGGTACGAGCAGTACTTC
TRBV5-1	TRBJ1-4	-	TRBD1	CASSFGQVNEKLFF	TGCGCCAGCAGCTTCGGACAGGTGAATGAAAAACTGTTTTTT
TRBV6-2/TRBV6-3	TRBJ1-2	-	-	CASSQSGTSGDGYTF	TGTGCCAGCAGCCAATCCGGGACCTCAGGGGATGGCTACACCTTC